The 23 T cell receptor beta chains below were found in one sample sequenced in a study of T cells in Graves' hyperthyroidism and ophthalmopathy. Researchers amplified the TCR beta CDR3 regions from RNA transcripts. First-round RT-PCR with HTBI primers amplified the TCR CDR3 region. TCRdb recomputed calls from the multiplex PCR reads with MiXCR, one row per CDR3 protein. The profile shows about 560,000 distinct CDR3 sequences, roughly a sixth of them singletons. Sequencing was carried out using blood. The receptor set was obtained from a woman aged 18-35 years with Graves' hyperthyroidism.

This clonotype was counted ten times or more. The chain uses TRBV20-1 and TRBJ2-3; 14 bases line up with TRBD2. CDR3 length equals 16 residues. After removal of 3 bases from V and 4 bases from J, the junction contained 6 bases not matched to a gene. Per germline, CDR1 DFQATT and CDR2 SNEGSKA (reference sequence). This chain's CDR3 is CSASGTSGGGADTQYF. The CDR3 DNA is TGCAGTGCTAGTGGGACTAGCGGGGGTGGGGCAGATACGCAGTATTTT.

In regard to this clonotype: A much bigger clone sits one base away, suggesting this may be a read error. Because the CDR3 is missing its conserved closing phenylalanine or tryptophan, this is likely a read error. The rearrangement links TRBV10-1 to TRBJ2-3; D unclear. The V end lost 3 bases, the J end lost 0 bases, and 7 bases lay between the germline ends. CDR1 is WNHNN and CDR2 is SYGVQD in the germline V gene (reference sequence). The CDR3 consists of 14 residues. CDR3 residues: CASSDSISTDTQYL. Here the CDR3 DNA reads TGCGCCAGCAGTGATTCTATTAGCACAGATACGCAGTATCTT.

This clonotype occurred many times. This chain joins TRBV2 and TRBJ2-1, with 9 bases fitting TRBD1. After removal of 6 bases from V and 3 bases from J, the junction contained 9 bases not matched to a gene. The length of the CDR3 is 16 residues. Germline CDR1 and CDR2: SNHLY and FYNNEI. Here the CDR3 reads CASRATGTGFYNEQFF. DNA for the CDR3: TGTGCCAGCAGAGCTACCGGGACAGGGTTCTACAATGAGCAGTTCTTC.

The CDR3 nucleotides are TGTGCCAGCAGCTGGGGACGGTCCAGCCAAGAGACCCAGTACTTC. It codes for CASSWGRSSQETQYF. V gene TRBV7-8 combines with J gene TRBJ2-5, with D perhaps TRBD1 or TRBD2 (5 bases each). The CDR3 loop spans 15 amino acids. Germline CDR1 reads SGHVS; CDR2 reads FQNEAQ. The germline V and J ends were trimmed by 4 bases and 1 base, with 13 bases remaining between them.

This clonotype has only a few counts. The chain employs TRBV29-1 and TRBJ1-1; no definite D call. The CDR3 totals 13 residues. Trimming took 8 bases from V and 1 from J, leaving 14 bases between them. Germline lookup yields CDR1 SQVTM and CDR2 ANQGSEA. The CDR3: CSFQVKPNTEAFF. In DNA form, the CDR3 reads TGCAGCTTCCAAGTGAAACCGAACACTGAAGCTTTCTTT.

This clonotype was found a few times. The chain joins TRBV5-1 to TRBJ2-1, with D possibly being TRBD1 (6 bases). CDR3 length: 15 amino acids. Germline values: CDR1 SGHRS, CDR2 YFSETQ. Trimming left V 4 bases short and J 7 bases short, with 18 bases between. CDR3 loop: CASSARGSLWNEQFF. The CDR3, as DNA: TGCGCCAGCAGCGCCAGGGGTAGTTTGTGGAATGAGCAGTTCTTC. Together with reference TRBV5-1 and TRBJ2-1, the CDR3 gives the full variable domain: KAGVTQTPRYLIKTRGQQVTLSCSPISGHRSVSWYQQTPGQGLQFLFEYFSETQRNKGNFPGRFSGRQFSNSRSEMNVSTLELGDSALYLCASSARGSLWNEQFFGPGTRLTVL.

Note on this clonotype: Germline is not matched at one junction end, which may reflect a read error. The gene calls are TRBV28 and TRBJ2-1; 8 bases line up with TRBD2. This CDR3 has 15 amino acids. Germline V gene lookup returns CDR1 MDHEN and CDR2 SYDVKM. The CDR3 nucleotides are TGTGCCAGCAGCTTATATTTAGCGGGAAACAATGAGCAGTTCTTC. Its protein product is CASSLYLAGNNEQFF.

In its sample, this clonotype was seen many times. The chain uses TRBV2 and TRBJ2-7; 7 bases fit TRBD1. The CDR3 consists of 15 residues. J was trimmed by 3 bases and V by 5 bases; bases with no gene match: 10. Per the germline V gene, CDR1 is SNHLY and CDR2 is FYNNEI. In nucleotides, the CDR3 is TGTGCCAGCAGTTTAGGGGGCTCTCTGGGCTACGAGCAGTACTTC. The encoded protein is CASSLGGSLGYEQYF.

J is TRBJ2-1 and V is TRBV9, with TRBD1 matching 7 bases. The length of the CDR3 is 15 residues. V lost 0 bases to trimming and J lost 3 bases; unmatched junction nucleotides: 3. CDR1 and CDR2 from the germline V gene are SGDLS and YYNGEE. The CDR3 sequence is CASSVDGTDYNEQFF. The CDR3 nucleotides read TGTGCCAGCAGCGTAGACGGGACAGACTACAATGAGCAGTTCTTC.

The V and J genes are TRBV19 and TRBJ1-2, with 10 bases matching TRBD1. Germline trimming cut 5 bases from V and 8 bases from J; bases unmatched to any gene: 8. CDR3 length: 14 amino acids. Germline values: CDR1 LNHDA, CDR2 SQIVND (reference sequence). The CDR3 DNA sequence: TGTGCCAGTAGTCCACGGACAGGGGGGTCCGGCTACACCTTC. Its protein is CASSPRTGGSGYTF.

V is TRBV27 and J is TRBJ1-2; TRBD1 aligns across 7 bases. V dropped 7 bases and J dropped 2; count of bases not matched to a gene: 10. Germline CDR1 is MNHEY and CDR2 is SMNVEV (reference sequence). The CDR3 contains 15 residues. CDR3 nucleotides: TGTGCCAGCACCTTCAACGGGGGACAGAACTATGGCTACACCTTC. Amino acids: CASTFNGGQNYGYTF.

This clonotype came up many times. The rearrangement uses TRBV6-5 and TRBJ2-7, with D tentatively TRBD2 (7 bases). CDR1 MNHEY and CDR2 SVGAGI come from the germline V gene. Trimming shortened V by 0 bases and J by 3 bases, and 15 bases separated the two germline ends. CDR3 size: 16 residues. The CDR3 sequence is CASSYSIPGGYYEQYF. CDR3 DNA sequence: TGTGCCAGCAGTTACTCGATTCCGGGGGGCTACTACGAGCAGTACTTC.

This clonotype showed up just a few times. The chain is built from TRBV6-2 or TRBV6-3 and TRBJ1-5; D gene ambiguous. Trimming left V 2 bases short and J 11 bases short, with 22 bases between. CDR1 is MNHEY and CDR2 is SVGEGT in the germline V gene. This CDR3 comprises 16 residues. The CDR3: CASSYKWAGLAPAQHF. The CDR3 DNA reads as TGTGCCAGCAGTTACAAATGGGCAGGCCTAGCCCCGGCCCAGCATTTT.

This clonotype has ten or more counts. The chain combines TRBV25-1 with TRBJ2-7; either TRBD1 or TRBD2 may fit D (6 bases each). V was trimmed by 1 base and J by 5 bases, leaving 18 bases between them. CDR3 size: 16 residues. Germline V CDR1 and CDR2: MGHDK, SYGVNS. The CDR3 here is CASSEFGGRGTNEQYF. CDR3 in DNA: TGTGCCAGCAGTGAATTCGGGGGCAGGGGCACGAACGAGCAGTACTTC.

This clonotype has a single count. In nucleotides, the CDR3 is TGTGCCACCAGCAGAACCGGGAGAAGAAACACCGGGGAGCTGTTTTTT. Protein: CATSRTGRRNTGELFF. The chain has TRBV15 and TRBJ2-2; D possibly corresponds to TRBD2 (6 bases). The CDR3 loop spans 16 amino acids. CDR1 LNHNV and CDR2 YYDKDF come from the germline V gene (reference sequence). Trimming took off 2 bases at V and 2 bases at J, with 12 bases between the two ends.

Ten or more counts support this clonotype. This rearrangement joins TRBV7-2 to TRBJ1-1; no definite D call. V was shortened by 3 bases and J by 4 bases, with 9 bases between the two germline ends. CDR1 is SGHTA, CDR2 FQGNSA, per germline. This CDR3 region has 13 residues. The CDR3 here is CASSLGRTTEAFF. The CDR3 DNA follows: TGTGCCAGCAGCTTGGGCCGAACCACTGAAGCTTTCTTT.

This clonotype was seen ten or more times. This rearrangement joins TRBV12-3 or TRBV12-4 to TRBJ2-3; 9 positions match TRBD2. V lost 7 bases and J lost 4; bases outside the gene matches: 9. The CDR3 sequence is 15 residues long. This CDR3 is CASTLQRGASDTQYF. CDR3 coding DNA: TGTGCCAGCACCCTGCAGCGGGGGGCATCAGATACGCAGTATTTT.

This clonotype has more than one count but fewer than ten. CDR3 sequence reads: CASSLRTGRANTEAFF. CDR3 DNA sequence: TGTGCCAGCTCACTAAGGACAGGTAGGGCGAACACTGAAGCTTTCTTT. V is TRBV18 and J is TRBJ1-1; 7 nucleotides agree with TRBD1. V was pared by 4 bases and J by 1 base, with 9 bases of the junction left unmatched. CDR3 length: 16 residues. CDR1 KGHSH and CDR2 LQKENI come from the germline V gene.

This clonotype was found many times. The chain joins TRBV20-1 to TRBJ1-2; 7 bases fit TRBD1. V shed 3 bases and J 5 bases; nucleotides not matched to a gene: 6. Germline V gene sequence: CDR1 DFQATT, CDR2 SNEGSKA (reference sequence). This CDR3 spans 13 amino acids. The CDR3 bases are TGCAGTGCTAGTACAGGGGTTGGGTATGGCTACACCTTC. It codes for CSASTGVGYGYTF.

Ten or more counts support this clonotype. CDR3 nucleotide sequence: TGTGCCAGCAGTTTATCCCCTAGCGGGAGCTACGAGCAGTACTTC. It encodes CASSLSPSGSYEQYF. This chain links TRBV28 with TRBJ2-7, with 10 bases lining up with TRBD2. J was trimmed by 3 bases and V by 1 base; bases with no gene match: 3. This CDR3 comprises 15 residues. Looked up from germline, CDR1 is MDHEN and CDR2 is SYDVKM.

Of note for this clonotype: Possible read error: a much larger clone is one base away. CDR3: CASSSYRSTSTEAFF. The CDR3 nucleotides read TGTGCCAGCAGCTCGTACAGGAGTACGAGCACTGAAGCTTTCTTT. The chain uses TRBV7-2 and TRBJ1-1, with D perhaps TRBD1 (5 bases). The V gene lost 4 bases and the J gene lost 4 bases, with 16 bases spanning the gap. This CDR3 spans 15 amino acids. Germline V gene lookup returns CDR1 SGHTA and CDR2 FQGNSA.

This clonotype has at least ten counts. The V call is TRBV27, the J call TRBJ2-7; perhaps TRBD2 as D (6 bases). The CDR3 is 14 amino acids. V was clipped by 6 bases and J by 0 bases, with 12 bases between them. Germline CDR1 and CDR2: MNHEY and SMNVEV (reference sequence). CDR3 protein: CASSPRGNSYEQYF. DNA of the CDR3: TGTGCCAGCAGCCCCCGGGGGAACTCCTACGAGCAGTACTTC.

V gene TRBV6-5 combines with J gene TRBJ2-1, with 8 bases lining up with TRBD2. With V trimmed by 0 bases and J by 8 bases, 6 bases remained unmatched. This CDR3 has 15 amino acids. Looked up from germline, CDR1 is MNHEY and CDR2 is SVGAGI. CDR3 sequence reads: CASSYSGTSRDEQFF. In DNA form, the CDR3 reads TGTGCCAGCAGTTACTCCGGGACTAGTCGGGATGAGCAGTTCTTC.